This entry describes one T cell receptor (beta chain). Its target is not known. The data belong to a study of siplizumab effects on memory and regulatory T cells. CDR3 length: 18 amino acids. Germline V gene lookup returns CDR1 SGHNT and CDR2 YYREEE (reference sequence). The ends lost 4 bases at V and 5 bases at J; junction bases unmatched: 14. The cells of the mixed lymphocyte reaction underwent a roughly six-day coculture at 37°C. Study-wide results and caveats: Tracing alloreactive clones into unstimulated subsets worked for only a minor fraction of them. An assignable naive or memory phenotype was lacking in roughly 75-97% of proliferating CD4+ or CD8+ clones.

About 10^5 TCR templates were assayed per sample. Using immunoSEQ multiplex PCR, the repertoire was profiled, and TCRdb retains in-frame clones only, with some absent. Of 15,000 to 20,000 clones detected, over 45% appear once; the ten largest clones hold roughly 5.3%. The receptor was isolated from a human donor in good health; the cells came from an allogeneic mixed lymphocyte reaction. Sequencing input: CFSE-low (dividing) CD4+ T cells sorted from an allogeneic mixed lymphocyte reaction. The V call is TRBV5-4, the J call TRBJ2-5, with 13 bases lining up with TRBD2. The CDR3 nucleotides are TGTGCCAGCAGCCCCCTACTAGCGGGGGGGCCATCCGTTGAGACCCAGTACTTC. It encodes CASSPLLAGGPSVETQYF.